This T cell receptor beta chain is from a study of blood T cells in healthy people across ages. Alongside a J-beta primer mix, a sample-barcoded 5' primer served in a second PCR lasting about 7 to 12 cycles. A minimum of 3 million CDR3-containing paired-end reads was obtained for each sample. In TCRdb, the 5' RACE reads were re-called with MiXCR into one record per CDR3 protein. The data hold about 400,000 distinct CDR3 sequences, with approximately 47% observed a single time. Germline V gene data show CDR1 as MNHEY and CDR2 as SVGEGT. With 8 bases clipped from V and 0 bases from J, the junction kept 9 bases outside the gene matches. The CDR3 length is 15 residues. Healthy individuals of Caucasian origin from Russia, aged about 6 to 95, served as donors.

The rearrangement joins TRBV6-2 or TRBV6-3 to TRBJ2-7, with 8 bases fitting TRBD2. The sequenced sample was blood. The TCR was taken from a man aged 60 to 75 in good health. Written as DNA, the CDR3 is TGTGCCAGCGATAACCCCCTAGCGGGCTCCTACGAGCAGTACTTC. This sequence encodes CASDNPLAGSYEQYF.